This TCR beta chain was captured in a study of OX40 agonist ivuxolimab in advanced cancers. General study results and limits: The mean number of expanded clones was higher in CD8+ T cells than in CD4+. The authors also found low normalized T-cell clonal expansion in some nonresponders.

The method was immunoSEQ multiplex PCR; TCRdb's version includes in-frame clones alone and lacks a portion of them. The table shows over 80,000 clones, with about 86% occurring only once. Note on this clone: Its matching antigen is unknown.

The source was CD4+ or CD8+ T cells sorted from blood, collected in a trial of the OX40 agonist ivuxolimab. This TCR derives from an adult with an advanced solid tumor such as melanoma, head and neck, liver or kidney cancer.

CDR3 nucleotide sequence: TGTGCCAGTAGTGGACAGACCCTTGAAGCTTTCTTT. Its protein is CASSGQTLEAFF. The V and J genes are TRBV19 and TRBJ1-1, with D tentatively TRBD1 (6 bases). This CDR3 has 12 residues. Trimming cost V 5 bases and J 7 bases, with 11 bases left between them. Germline V gene lookup returns CDR1 LNHDA and CDR2 SQIVND (reference sequence).